This T cell receptor (beta chain) appears in the sequencing data of a study of response to subunit inactivated influenza vaccine. Study findings and constraints: Authors suggested few new T cells are recruited by each seasonal influenza vaccination.

V was clipped by 5 bases and J by 6 bases; unmatched bases: 8. The CDR3 contains 14 residues. CDR1 DFQATT and CDR2 SNEGSKA come from the germline V gene (reference sequence). About this clonotype: Its antigen is as yet unknown.

From the RT-PCR reads, TCRdb called clonotypes with MiXCR, one entry per CDR3 protein. The table lists around 470,000 distinct CDR3 sequences, 6.5% to 8% of them singletons, with 13% in the top ten. The rearrangement joins TRBV20-1 to TRBJ2-1; TRBD2 matches at 9 bases. The TCR comes from a man aged 45 to 75 who received an inactivated influenza vaccine. Here the sequenced sample was PBMCs from blood, taken 23 months after vaccination. CDR3 residues: CSAPGTSLGNEQFF. The CDR3 DNA reads TGCAGTGCTCCCGGGACTAGCCTAGGCAATGAGCAGTTCTTC.